This TCR beta chain was profiled in a study of cytomegalovirus exposure and HLA in healthy donors. Study details: In a previous analysis, some 110 million unique TCR beta sequences were found from roughly 180 million T cells. Study-wide results and caveats: Within an earlier analysis, most TCR beta V segments proved productive either about 90% or about 30% of the time.

Trimming stripped 1 base from V and 2 bases from J, with 8 bases between. The germline gives CDR1 KGHSH, CDR2 LQKENI. CDR3 length: 14 amino acids. This clone has a single count. What it binds is unknown. A multiplex PCR was run with 60 Vbeta primers and 13 Jbeta primers. Assay used: immunoSEQ multiplex PCR; TCRdb lists only in-frame clones, some missing. The sample lists about 220,000 clones; 82% were seen once. This clonotype originated in a man aged 35-49 years in good health and CMV-seropositive. The sequenced material came from PBMCs. The chain employs TRBV18 and TRBJ1-1, with D maybe TRBD1 (6 bases). This CDR3 is CASSPQGDNTEAFF. In DNA form, the CDR3 reads TGTGCCAGCTCACCACAGGGGGACAACACTGAAGCTTTCTTT.